The T cell receptor (beta chain) under discussion was sequenced for a study of blood T cell repertoires in COVID-19 (dated by TCRdb to the early 2020s). About the study as a whole: Collaborator samples came from the United States, Italy and Spain and covered acute and convalescent phases of COVID-19. The material from the prospective study consisted of cDNA or gDNA derived from T cells, B-cell-depleted T cells, or PBMCs. Subjects who had been exposed to COVID-19, were actively infected with it, or had recovered from it provided the deeply sampled blood TCRbeta repertoires that made up the dataset. The repertoires were made available in a free public database intended to serve as a resource for research on the immune response to SARS-CoV-2. Samples were obtained from the ongoing ImmuneRACE study (first 160 participants) and from 1,254 subjects provided by 6 global collaborators. A de-identified subject ID, COVID-19 status, age in years and sex were almost always included in the sample metadata. Where HLA class I and class II types were available, the types were taken from metadata supplied by the sample provider, not from assay-based typing. The full study reports these points: The quantity of clinical and demographic metadata differed by source and by participant and was supplied without curation.

Collaborating institutions collected whole blood in K2EDTA tubes following their own protocols. For TCRbeta analysis, collaborators shipped samples as frozen whole blood, isolated PBMCs, or DNA extracted from either of those sample types. Concerning this clone: Its specific antigen is unknown. Within one base of it there is no much larger clone, and no base qualities were kept.

The cysteine opens and the phenylalanine closes a CDR3 of 14 amino acids. The CDR3 DNA has 42 bases and is translated from base 1. Sequences MNHEY (CDR1) and SVGEGT (CDR2) are obtained from the germline V gene. V and J are trimmed by 5 bases and 0 bases, and the gene matches miss 3 bases of the junction. TCRbeta CDR3 regions were amplified from genomic DNA using the immunoSEQ Assay, a bias-controlled multiplex PCR. The original pipeline was this. The number of nucleated cells in each sample was estimated from the amplification of reference gene primers within the assay. Sequence reads were collapsed and filtered to measure the absolute abundance of every unique TCRbeta CDR3 rearrangement. For each sample, productive Simpson clonality was calculated by taking the square root of Simpson's diversity index across productive rearrangements. In TCRdb, the immuneACCESS table is reduced to in-frame sequences with V and J assigned. These tables do not hold every clone; where another copy was compared, an unresolved V gene accounts for under half, and the others remain unexplained. From that table come the V and J calls and clone size; the DNA was used to work out D and trimming. The sample data list about 150,000 clones, and 84% of these were observed just once. The ten most abundant clones make up approximately 45% of the sample.

The sample consisted of peripheral blood. The chain couples TRBV6-2 or TRBV6-3 to TRBJ2-7, and TRBD2 matches 8 of the central bases. This clonotype originated in a human donor in a cohort sampled during active COVID-19. This receptor carries the CDR3 CASSSGGLSYEQYF. DNA sequence: TGTGCCAGCAGTAGCGGGGGACTCTCCTACGAGCAGTACTTC.